This entry concerns a single T cell receptor (beta chain). Profiling relied on immunoSEQ multiplex PCR, and the TCRdb table lists in-frame clones only, not all of them. This sample carries 35,000 to 50,000 clones, roughly 93% of them seen once, and the ten largest clones take more than 1.4%. Per the germline V gene, CDR1 is SGHRS and CDR2 is YFSETQ. CDR3 length: 17 residues. V trimming: 2 bases; J trimming: 5 bases; junction bases outside the gene matches: 9. This sample was taken from a study of T cell changes during pregnancy in multiple sclerosis. The sequenced material came from PBMCs (not recorded whether the cells were cultured). The sequence came from a female donor with multiple sclerosis, enrolled in a pregnancy study. The chain carries TRBV5-1 and TRBJ2-5; 13 nucleotides line up with TRBD2. This chain's CDR3 is CASSFGTSGIMGETQYF. The CDR3 region has the DNA TGCGCCAGCAGCTTTGGGACTAGCGGGATTATGGGGGAGACCCAGTACTTC.